The 18 T cell receptor beta chains below were found in one sample sequenced in a study of T cells in Graves' hyperthyroidism and ophthalmopathy. There were TCR beta CDR3 regions amplified from RNA transcripts. First-round RT-PCR targeting the TCR CDR3 was performed with the HTBI primer set. TCRdb reprocessed the multiplex PCR reads via MiXCR and lists one record per CDR3 protein. The repertoire has roughly 290,000 distinct CDR3 sequences, more than 10% of them found once; the top ten carry roughly 8%. The sequenced sample consisted of blood. The origin of the receptors is a woman aged 30 to 39 with Graves' hyperthyroidism that later progressed to Graves' ophthalmopathy.

This chain connects TRBV5-6 to TRBJ1-4, with TRBD1 identical over 7 bases. V shed 4 bases and J 8 bases; nucleotides not matched to a gene: 5. CDR1 and CDR2 (germline): SGHDT, YYEEEE. This CDR3 is 13 amino acids long. The CDR3 bases are TGTGCCAGCAGCACAAGACAGGGCGAAAAACTGTTTTTT. Residues: CASSTRQGEKLFF.

This clonotype was seen ten or more times. This chain joins TRBV7-2 and TRBJ2-1, with D maybe TRBD2 (7 bases). The CDR3 totals 13 residues. CDR1 SGHTA and CDR2 FQGNSA come from the germline V gene. CDR3 DNA sequence: TGTGCAGAAGGGGGGGGGGCGTACAATGAGCAGTTCTTC. This gives the protein CAEGGGAYNEQFF.

This clonotype was recorded at least ten times. The chain combines TRBV12-3 or TRBV12-4 with TRBJ1-5; D gene ambiguous. V was pared by 2 bases and J by 3 bases, with 8 bases between. The CDR3 has 14 amino acids. This chain's CDR3 is CASSLRADNQPQHF. CDR3 in DNA: TGTGCCAGCAGTTTAAGGGCAGACAATCAGCCCCAGCATTTT.

This clonotype occurred a few times. The V and J genes are TRBV4-1 and TRBJ2-1; D is ambiguous. V lost 5 bases and J lost 7, with 9 bases in between. There are 12 residues in the CDR3. Per the germline V gene, CDR1 is MGHRA and CDR2 is YSYEKL. CDR3 DNA: TGCGCCAGCAGCGGCGACGGTAATGAGCAGTTCTTC. Translated: CASSGDGNEQFF.

The V and J genes are TRBV5-1 and TRBJ2-7; D not resolved. The CDR3 is 16 residues long. Germline V gene lookup returns CDR1 SGHRS and CDR2 YFSETQ. The germline V and J ends were trimmed by 0 bases and 0 bases, with 13 bases remaining between them. CDR3 residues: CASSLGASSNSYEQYF. CDR3 DNA: TGCGCCAGCAGCTTGGGGGCCAGCTCGAACTCCTACGAGCAGTACTTC.

This clonotype has only a few counts. V and J are TRBV4-3 and TRBJ2-4; TRBD1 aligns across 10 bases. The junction had 7 bases not matched to a gene; V was cut back by 4 bases and J by 7 bases. CDR1 is LGHNA and CDR2 is YSLEER in the germline V gene. The length of the CDR3 is 15 residues. The CDR3 region is CASSPGTGAGNIQYF. CDR3 bases: TGCGCCAGCAGCCCTGGGACAGGGGCCGGGAACATTCAGTACTTC.

This clonotype was observed many times. This chain uses TRBV6-1 with TRBJ2-2; no firm D call. Germline V lookup: CDR1 MNHNS, CDR2 SASEGT. The CDR3 spans 13 residues. Trimming pared 6 bases from V and 2 bases from J, leaving 7 bases between. CDR3 nucleotide sequence: TGTGCCAGCAGGGACCATAACACCGGGGAGCTGTTTTTT. Protein sequence: CASRDHNTGELFF.

The chain links TRBV19 to TRBJ2-2, with D unclear. Trimming pared 5 bases from V and 3 bases from J, leaving 10 bases between. CDR1 is LNHDA and CDR2 is SQIVND in the germline V gene (reference sequence). The CDR3 has 14 residues. In DNA form, the CDR3 reads TGTGCCAGTAGTCCCCAGGACCACACCGGGGAGCTGTTTTTT. Protein product: CASSPQDHTGELFF. The whole variable domain, remainder taken from reference TRBV19 and TRBJ2-2, is DGGITQSPKYLFRKEGQNVTLSCEQNLNHDAMYWYRQDPGQGLRLIYYSQIVNDFQKGDIAEGYSVSREKKESFPLTVTSAQKNPTAFYLCASSPQDHTGELFFGEGSRLTVL.

This clonotype was detected ten times or more. CDR3 sequence (DNA): TGTGCCAGCAGCTTAGGAGGCGGGGGGGGGAATGAGCAGTTCTTC. Amino acid sequence: CASSLGGGGGNEQFF. This chain joins TRBV7-9 and TRBJ2-1; 9 bases are shared with TRBD2. This CDR3 contains 15 residues. V was pared by 1 base and J by 7 bases, with 5 bases of the junction left unmatched. Germline V gene lookup returns CDR1 SEHNR and CDR2 FQNEAQ (reference sequence).

This clonotype was recorded many times. The chain links TRBV6-1 to TRBJ2-7; tentatively, D is TRBD1 or TRBD2 (5 bases each). The germline V and J ends were trimmed by 5 bases and 2 bases, with 22 bases remaining between them. CDR3 length: 17 amino acids. CDR1 and CDR2 (germline): MNHNS, SASEGT. This chain's CDR3 is CASSPNNLRDVTYEQYF. Written as DNA, the CDR3 is TGTGCCAGCAGTCCGAATAATCTCCGGGACGTAACCTACGAGCAGTACTTC.

The table lists this clonotype with many counts. V is TRBV7-2 and J is TRBJ2-4; a possible D gene is TRBD1 (6 bases). Trimming removed 0 bases from V and 1 base from J, with 10 bases in between. Germline CDR1 is SGHTA and CDR2 is FQGNSA. This CDR3 comprises 16 residues. CDR3 amino acids: CASSLATGSAKNIQYF. As DNA, the CDR3 is TGTGCCAGCAGCTTAGCTACAGGGAGTGCCAAAAACATTCAGTACTTC.

This clonotype showed up many times. This sequence joins TRBV27 and TRBJ2-3, with no clear D. The germline gives CDR1 MNHEY, CDR2 SMNVEV (reference sequence). V lost 5 bases and J 4 bases, leaving 13 bases between the germline ends. The CDR3 is 14 residues long. CDR3 bases: TGTGCCAGCAGTCCTCCCTTTCCCCCAGATACGCAGTATTTT. Translating it yields CASSPPFPPDTQYF.

This chain joins TRBV28 and TRBJ2-7; D uncertain. Trimming stripped 5 bases from V and 7 bases from J, with 12 bases between. Germline CDR1 and CDR2: MDHEN and SYDVKM. This CDR3 contains 12 residues. This CDR3 is CASSEGLREQYF. CDR3 in DNA: TGTGCCAGCAGTGAAGGGCTACGGGAGCAGTACTTC.

In its sample, this clonotype was seen many times. The chain carries TRBV3-1 and TRBJ1-6; a weak D match, TRBD1 (6 bases). The CDR3 has 17 residues. CDR1 and CDR2 (germline): LGHDT, YNNKEL (reference sequence). V lost 1 base and J lost 6, with 16 bases in between. CDR3 DNA sequence: TGTGCCAGCAGCCAAGCAGGGTTGGGGGCTGCTAATTCACCCCTCCACTTT. This codes for CASSQAGLGAANSPLHF.

There are many counts of this clonotype. The chain employs TRBV6-1 and TRBJ1-4; TRBD1 is a possible D gene (5 bases). The CDR3 totals 19 residues. The germline gives CDR1 MNHNS, CDR2 SASEGT. V lost 5 bases and J 0 bases, leaving 22 bases between the germline ends. This CDR3 reads CASSPRRGVAGATNEKLFF. The CDR3 DNA reads TGTGCCAGCAGTCCCCGACGGGGGGTGGCAGGCGCAACTAATGAAAAACTGTTTTTT.

This clonotype was detected many times. The chain is built from TRBV12-3 or TRBV12-4 and TRBJ2-1; D unclear. This CDR3 has 15 residues. The V and J ends lost 5 bases and 2 bases respectively, with 13 bases between them. The CDR3 protein is CASSRHSRAYNEQFF. The CDR3 DNA reads as TGTGCCAGCAGTAGGCACTCACGAGCCTACAATGAGCAGTTCTTC.

The genes are TRBV4-1 and TRBJ2-3; D gene unclear. From germline, CDR1 is MGHRA and CDR2 YSYEKL. The CDR3 is 14 amino acids. V lost 0 bases and J 0 bases, leaving 4 bases between the germline ends. DNA for the CDR3: TGCGCCAGCAGCCAAGATCCTAGCACAGATACGCAGTATTTT. Protein sequence: CASSQDPSTDTQYF.

This clonotype was counted ten times or more. The genes are TRBV30 and TRBJ2-7; D is ambiguous. Germline-derived CDR1 and CDR2 are GTSNPN and SVGIG (reference sequence). The CDR3 runs 12 residues. V lost 2 bases and J lost 5, with 10 bases in between. Written as DNA, the CDR3 is TGTGCCTGGAGTTTGTACATAGACGAGCAGTACTTC. Protein: CAWSLYIDEQYF.